One sample yielded the 23 T cell receptor beta chains listed below, sequenced in a study of blood T cell repertoires in COVID-19. Method: immunoSEQ multiplex PCR; TCRdb's copy keeps in-frame clones and lacks some. The table lists approximately 240,000 clones, around 80% of them singletons, with about 4% in the top ten. Specimen: peripheral blood. All receptors come from a woman aged 35 to 49 with active or convalescent COVID-19.

This chain uses TRBV5-1 with TRBJ2-3, with a weak D call TRBD2 (5 bases). V lost 4 bases and J 1 base, leaving 13 bases between the germline ends. The CDR3 sequence is 15 residues long. Germline CDR1 reads SGHRS; CDR2 reads YFSETQ. The CDR3: CASSRTPPGTDTQYF. CDR3 nucleotides: TGCGCCAGCAGCCGGACTCCCCCTGGCACAGATACGCAGTATTTT.

CDR3: CASSLTVPNTEAFF. In nucleotides, the CDR3 is TGCGCCAGCAGCTTGACAGTTCCGAACACTGAAGCTTTCTTT. The chain joins TRBV5-1 to TRBJ1-1, with D uncertain. Germline loops: CDR1 SGHRS, CDR2 YFSETQ. Between the trimmed V and J ends, which lost 1 base and 1 base, there was a span of 8 bases. This CDR3 spans 14 amino acids.

J is TRBJ2-2 and V is TRBV10-2; tentative D call: TRBD2 (6 bases). Germline CDR1 WSHSY, CDR2 SAAADI. The CDR3 covers 15 residues. Trimming removed 7 bases at V and 3 bases at J, with 15 bases between. CDR3 loop: CASTSVREDTGELFF. The CDR3 DNA is TGCGCCAGCACTAGCGTAAGGGAAGACACCGGGGAGCTGTTTTTT.

J is TRBJ2-7 and V is TRBV5-5, with TRBD1 as a possible D gene (6 bases). CDR3 length: 15 residues. Germline lookup yields CDR1 SGHKS and CDR2 YYEKEE (reference sequence). Trimming left V 0 bases short and J 0 bases short, with 10 bases between. The DNA of the CDR3 is TGTGCCAGCAGCTTGGTCGGGACACTCTCCTACGAGCAGTACTTC. This sequence encodes CASSLVGTLSYEQYF.

For the CDR3, the DNA is TGTGCCAGCAGCCCAACAAGGGGGGGCGGAAAAGCTTTCTTT. As protein: CASSPTRGGGKAFF. The rearrangement joins TRBV5-4 to TRBJ1-1; TRBD1 might be the D (6 bases). The CDR3 is made up of 14 amino acids. With 4 bases removed from V and 9 bases from J, the gap between germline ends came to 19 bases. Germline CDR1 reads SGHNT; CDR2 reads YYREEE (reference sequence).

This clone was detected only once. The chain joins TRBV2 to TRBJ1-1; perhaps TRBD1 as D (6 bases). Trimming took off 8 bases at V and 10 bases at J, with 20 bases between the two ends. The CDR3 is 13 residues long. The germline V gene encodes CDR1 SNHLY and CDR2 FYNNEI. The CDR3 here is CASFFQGPQGAFF. The CDR3, as DNA: TGTGCCAGCTTCTTCCAGGGGCCTCAGGGAGCTTTCTTT. Full variable domain (outside the CDR3, taken from reference TRBV2 and TRBJ1-1): EPEVTQTPSHQVTQMGQEVILRCVPISNHLYFYWYRQILGQKVEFLVSFYNNEISEKSEIFDDQFSVERPDGSNFTLKIRSTKLEDSAMYFCASFFQGPQGAFFGQGTRLTVV.

The V call is TRBV2, the J call TRBJ1-6, with D perhaps TRBD1 (5 bases). CDR3 size: 15 residues. In germline, CDR1 is SNHLY, CDR2 FYNNEI. Trimming pared 9 bases from V and 1 base from J, leaving 13 bases between. The CDR3 here is CASTWGVSYNSPLHF. The DNA for the CDR3 is TGTGCCAGTACCTGGGGGGTGTCCTATAATTCACCCCTCCACTTT.

The CDR3 DNA reads as TGTGCCATCAGTGAGATCCAGGGGGCCGACTATGGCTACACCTTC. Its protein is CAISEIQGADYGYTF. The chain links TRBV10-3 to TRBJ1-2; 8 nucleotides align to TRBD1. The CDR3 loop spans 15 amino acids. The germline V gene has CDR1 ENHRY and CDR2 SYGVKD. The V segment lost 2 bases and the J segment 3 bases; nucleotides outside the gene matches: 5.

The chain links TRBV2 to TRBJ2-3; a weak D match, TRBD2 (6 bases). Trimming cost V 7 bases and J 2 bases, with 16 bases left between them. There are 15 residues in the CDR3. Germline-derived CDR1 and CDR2 are SNHLY and FYNNEI. CDR3 in amino acids: CASTRPGVTTDTQYF. Here the CDR3 DNA reads TGTGCCAGCACCCGACCGGGGGTGACCACAGATACGCAGTATTTT.

This clone showed up just once. V gene TRBV18 combines with J gene TRBJ1-5; D is possibly TRBD1 (5 bases). The CDR3 sequence is 14 residues long. V lost 3 bases and J 4 bases, leaving 10 bases between the germline ends. Per the germline V gene, CDR1 is KGHSH and CDR2 is LQKENI. The CDR3 loop is CASSPGGTNQPQHF. CDR3 DNA: TGTGCCAGCTCACCCGGGGGAACGAATCAGCCCCAGCATTTT.

The chain uses TRBV28 and TRBJ2-2, with a possible D match to TRBD1 (6 bases). V was clipped by 7 bases and J by 5 bases, with 14 bases between them. This CDR3 is 14 amino acids long. CDR1 and CDR2 (germline): MDHEN, SYDVKM. CDR3 nucleotides: TGTGCCAGCACGATAAACAGGGAGACCGGGGAGCTGTTTTTT. Translated: CASTINRETGELFF.

V gene TRBV7-9 combines with J gene TRBJ1-4, with 8 bases matching TRBD1. This CDR3 has 15 amino acids. J lost 5 bases, V lost 5 bases, and 7 bases had no gene match. Germline V gives CDR1 SEHNR, CDR2 FQNEAQ (reference sequence). This CDR3 is CASSVDGQGNEKLFF. In DNA form, the CDR3 reads TGTGCCAGCAGCGTCGACGGACAGGGCAATGAAAAACTGTTTTTT.

This clone was counted a single time. The chain couples TRBV9 to TRBJ1-6; TRBD1 matches 7 bases. The CDR3 spans 14 residues. V dropped 2 bases and J dropped 5; count of bases not matched to a gene: 1. CDR1 is SGDLS and CDR2 is YYNGEE in the germline V gene. Here the CDR3 reads CASSVGQDNSPLHF. The CDR3 DNA reads as TGTGCCAGCAGCGTCGGACAGGATAATTCACCCCTCCACTTT.

The chain links TRBV3-1 (or the pseudogene TRBV3-2) to TRBJ1-5, with 8 bases that match TRBD1. Germline values: CDR1 LGHDT, CDR2 YNNKEL (reference sequence). J was trimmed by 6 bases and V by 1 base; bases with no gene match: 11. CDR3 size: 17 residues. As DNA, the CDR3 is TGTGCCAGCAGCCAAGTACTCCTATCAGGGGGCTCTCAGCCCCAGCATTTT. Protein: CASSQVLLSGGSQPQHF.

The chain couples TRBV18 to TRBJ2-7; 8 bases match TRBD2. The CDR3 spans 15 residues. J lost 6 bases, V lost 2 bases, and 9 bases had no gene match. Per the germline V gene, CDR1 is KGHSH and CDR2 is LQKENI. This CDR3 reads CASSPSYRGTSEQYV. The CDR3 coding sequence is TGTGCCAGCTCACCATCCTACCGGGGGACTAGCGAGCAGTACGTC.

The chain employs TRBV13 and TRBJ1-6; D uncertain. The ends were cut back, 5 bases at V and 9 bases at J, with 20 bases in the middle. Germline CDR1 is PRHDT and CDR2 is FYEKMQ (reference sequence). The CDR3 covers 16 residues. CDR3 in DNA: TGTGCCAGCAGCCCCAGCGCGAGCCGAGGAGGTTCACCCCTCCACTTT. Translated, it gives CASSPSASRGGSPLHF. Complete variable domain (other parts from reference TRBV13 and TRBJ1-6): AAGVIQSPRHLIKEKRETATLKCYPIPRHDTVYWYQQGPGQDPQFLISFYEKMQSDKGSIPDRFSAQQFSDYHSELNMSSLELGDSALYFCASSPSASRGGSPLHFGNGTRLTVT.

The V and J genes are TRBV30 and TRBJ1-1, with 8 bases fitting TRBD1. The V gene end was trimmed by 4 bases and the J gene end by 4 bases; junction bases not matched to a gene: 11. The germline V gene has CDR1 GTSNPN and CDR2 SVGIG (reference sequence). The CDR3 has 15 residues. The CDR3, as DNA: TGTGCCTGGACGTGGGGGACAGGCGGGTTCACTGAAGCTTTCTTT. Its translation: CAWTWGTGGFTEAFF.

This chain uses TRBV27 with TRBJ1-2, with D perhaps TRBD1 (5 bases). Trimming shortened V by 5 bases and J by 7 bases, and 20 bases separated the two germline ends. This CDR3 is 15 amino acids long. The germline CDR1 and CDR2 sequences are MNHEY and SMNVEV (reference sequence). The CDR3 loop is CASSLRRQGRAGYTF. For the CDR3, the DNA is TGTGCCAGCAGTCTCCGGCGTCAGGGTAGGGCTGGCTACACCTTC.

This clone was seen once. The rearrangement links TRBV7-6 to TRBJ1-4; 8 bases are a match to TRBD1. This CDR3 is built from 15 residues. With V trimmed by 5 bases and J by 8 bases, 10 bases remained unmatched. Germline V gene data show CDR1 as SGHVS and CDR2 as FNYEAQ. The CDR3 nucleotides are TGTGCCAGCAGCGCACAGGGGGAGAAGGGGGAAAAACTGTTTTTT. This sequence encodes CASSAQGEKGEKLFF.

This clone was seen once. This chain uses TRBV30 with TRBJ1-5; possibly TRBD1 for D (6 bases). Germline-derived CDR1 and CDR2 are GTSNPN and SVGIG (reference sequence). The V and J ends lost 4 bases and 0 bases respectively, with 10 bases between them. The CDR3 loop spans 14 amino acids. CDR3 nucleotides: TGTGCCTGGACGACAGGCACTAGCAATCAGCCCCAGCATTTT. This gives the protein CAWTTGTSNQPQHF.

The chain is built from TRBV28 and TRBJ1-5; D is uncertain. This CDR3 has 14 residues. CDR1 is MDHEN and CDR2 is SYDVKM in the germline V gene. Trimming removed 1 base at V and 3 bases at J, with 7 bases between. The CDR3 sequence is CASSLFTANQPQHF. DNA of the CDR3: TGTGCCAGCAGTTTATTCACAGCCAATCAGCCCCAGCATTTT.

This clone has more than one count but fewer than ten. CDR3 residues: CASSLGDSRGKLFF. The CDR3 coding sequence is TGTGCCAGCAGCTTGGGTGACTCCCGCGGAAAACTGTTTTTT. The rearrangement links TRBV11-1 to TRBJ1-4; no definite D call. The V and J ends lost 3 bases and 10 bases respectively, with 15 bases between them. The CDR3 spans 14 residues. Germline CDR1 and CDR2: SGHAT and FQDESV (reference sequence).

This sequence joins TRBV6-6 and TRBJ2-3, with TRBD2 matching over 10 bases. Trimming took 5 bases from V and 7 from J; bases not matched to a gene: 9. The CDR3 length is 15 residues. Germline CDR1 MNHNY, CDR2 SVGAGI (reference sequence). In DNA, the CDR3 is TGTGCCAGCAGTCTCCTAGCGGGGGTCATAAATACGCAGTATTTT. Translation gives CASSLLAGVINTQYF.